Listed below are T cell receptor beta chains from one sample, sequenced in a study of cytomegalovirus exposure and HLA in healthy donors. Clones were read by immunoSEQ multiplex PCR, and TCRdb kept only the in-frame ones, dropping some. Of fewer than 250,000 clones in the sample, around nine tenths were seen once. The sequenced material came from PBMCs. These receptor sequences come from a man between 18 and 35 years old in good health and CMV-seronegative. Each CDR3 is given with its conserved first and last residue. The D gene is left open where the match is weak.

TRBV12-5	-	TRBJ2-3	CASGFGGPGTDTQYF
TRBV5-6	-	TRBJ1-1	CASSFRDTEAFF
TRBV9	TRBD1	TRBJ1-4	CASSEGQGLANEKLFF
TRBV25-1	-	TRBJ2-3	CASGGPRGTDTQYF
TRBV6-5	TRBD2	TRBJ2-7	CASKRGVFYEQYF
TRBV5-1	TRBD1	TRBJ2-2	CASSSQTGSGGELFF
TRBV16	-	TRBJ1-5	CASSQGREKEPQHF
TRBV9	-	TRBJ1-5	CASSVESGLNQPQHF
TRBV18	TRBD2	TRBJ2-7	CASSPPGLAGYEQYF
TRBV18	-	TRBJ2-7	CASSPQGLGYEQYF
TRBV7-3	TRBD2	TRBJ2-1	CASSPTGTSSYNEQFF
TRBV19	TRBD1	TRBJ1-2	CASAPQDRASGGYTF
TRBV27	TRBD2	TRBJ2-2	CASSLLASGGPGELFF
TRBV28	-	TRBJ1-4	CASSLNRADEKLFF
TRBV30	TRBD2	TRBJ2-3	CAWSRPSGFTDTQYF
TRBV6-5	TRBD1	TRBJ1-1	CASSWGQLGRPEAFF
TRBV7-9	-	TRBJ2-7	CASSLAASYEQYF
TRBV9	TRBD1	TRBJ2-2	CASSVVDRHGGGELFF
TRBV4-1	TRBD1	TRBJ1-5	CASSLWTGGDQPQHF
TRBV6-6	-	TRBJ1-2	CASSYLQGDYGYTF
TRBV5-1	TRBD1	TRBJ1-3	CASSLGTGGPSGNTIYF
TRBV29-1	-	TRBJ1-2	CSVEEPTGVENGYTF
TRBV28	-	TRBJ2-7	CASSLIAGTGTYEQYF
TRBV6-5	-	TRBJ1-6	CASSYGAGGRSPLHF
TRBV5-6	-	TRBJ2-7	CASSPDNSYEQYF
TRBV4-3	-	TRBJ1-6	CASSQVSMDSPLHF
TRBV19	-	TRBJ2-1	CASSIDWGDNEQFF
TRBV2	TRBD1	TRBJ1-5	CASGLRDRRGQPQHF
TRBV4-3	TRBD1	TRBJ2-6	CASSQQGQGGYSGANVLTF
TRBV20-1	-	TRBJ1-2	CSARAGYGYTF
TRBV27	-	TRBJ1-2	CASSLSSDYGYTF
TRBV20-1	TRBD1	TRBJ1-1	CSAKTGTEAFF
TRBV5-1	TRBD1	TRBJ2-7	CASSLEQGRGYEQYF
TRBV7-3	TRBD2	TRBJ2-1	CASSPQAGGPNEQFF
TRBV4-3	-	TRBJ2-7	CASSQVASAYEQYF
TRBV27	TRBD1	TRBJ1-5	CASSLLFGDRVTQPQHF
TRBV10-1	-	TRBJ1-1	CASSELQGLYSEAFF
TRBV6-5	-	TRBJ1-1	CASRGGRGPVTEAFF
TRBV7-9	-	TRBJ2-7	CASSGRDYEQYF
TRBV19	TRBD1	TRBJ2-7	CASAPGTGAYEQYF
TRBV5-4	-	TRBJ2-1	CASSSRGPNEQFF
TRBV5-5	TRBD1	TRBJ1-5	CASSLGWDRANQPQHF
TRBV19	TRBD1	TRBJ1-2	CASKRDRDGYTF
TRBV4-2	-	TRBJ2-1	CASSQDLAQYNEQFF
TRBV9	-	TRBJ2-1	CASSVAGKQFF
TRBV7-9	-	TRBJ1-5	CASSFTGDNQPQHF
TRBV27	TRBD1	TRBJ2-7	CASSSTGQGYEQYF
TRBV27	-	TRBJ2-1	CASSLSLLGVNEQFF
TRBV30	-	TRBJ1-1	CAWSQGFGEAFF
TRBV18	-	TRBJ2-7	CASSPYPGDRAGSGPSYEQYF
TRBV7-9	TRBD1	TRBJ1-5	CASSLDGTVNQPQHF
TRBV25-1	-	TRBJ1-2	CASSGLSGYTF
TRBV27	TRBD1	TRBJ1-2	CASSPRQGSYGYTF